Listed here is a single T cell receptor beta chain. Its antigen remains unknown. This entry belongs to a study of identifying expanded T cells in peripheral blood. Findings of the study overall: Over two and four weeks, about 15 and 19 clones changed, versus around 1.2 between replicates.

Libraries were prepared by immunoSEQ multiplex PCR; TCRdb keeps only in-frame clonotypes and omits some of them. Of about 91,000 clones listed, 88% were seen once; the top ten hold approximately 4%. CDR1 SNHLY and CDR2 FYNNEI come from the germline V gene. There are 14 residues in the CDR3. Losses at the gene ends were 1 base for V and 4 bases for J; bases not matched to a gene: 0. Collection occurred without any documented infections or immune events in donors. The clonotype was recovered from a person aged 18 to 70 in good health. Material for sequencing was blood. V gene TRBV2 combines with J gene TRBJ2-1; 8 bases map to TRBD2. CDR3 sequence reads: CASSEERGYNEQFF. The CDR3 DNA is TGTGCCAGCAGTGAAGAGCGGGGGTACAATGAGCAGTTCTTC.